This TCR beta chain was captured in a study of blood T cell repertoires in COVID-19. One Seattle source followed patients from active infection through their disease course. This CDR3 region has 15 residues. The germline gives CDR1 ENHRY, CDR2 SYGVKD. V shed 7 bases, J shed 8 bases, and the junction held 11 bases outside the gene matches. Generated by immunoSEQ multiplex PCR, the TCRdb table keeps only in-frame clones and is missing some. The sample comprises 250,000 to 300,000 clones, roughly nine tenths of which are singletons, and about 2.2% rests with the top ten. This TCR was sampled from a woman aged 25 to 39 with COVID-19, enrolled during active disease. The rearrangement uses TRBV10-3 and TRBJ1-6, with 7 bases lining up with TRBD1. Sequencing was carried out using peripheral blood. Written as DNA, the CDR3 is TGTGCCATCAATCCGACAGGGAGTGTCGATTCACCCCTCCACTTT. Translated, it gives CAINPTGSVDSPLHF.